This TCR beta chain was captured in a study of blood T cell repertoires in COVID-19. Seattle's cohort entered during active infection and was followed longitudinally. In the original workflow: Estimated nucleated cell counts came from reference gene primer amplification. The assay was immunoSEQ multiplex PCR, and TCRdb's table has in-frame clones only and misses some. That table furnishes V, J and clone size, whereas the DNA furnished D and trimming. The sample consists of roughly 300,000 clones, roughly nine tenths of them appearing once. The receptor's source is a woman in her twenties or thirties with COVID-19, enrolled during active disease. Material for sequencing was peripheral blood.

CDR3 amino acids: CASSLPSRGGGSYNEQFF. In DNA, the CDR3 is TGTGCCAGCAGCTTACCCTCGCGGGGGGGCGGTTCCTACAATGAGCAGTTCTTC. This chain uses TRBV11-2 with TRBJ2-1; 9 bases are a match to TRBD2. V was pared by 2 bases and J by 1 base, with 9 bases of the junction left unmatched. CDR1 is SGHAT and CDR2 is FQNNGV in the germline V gene. The CDR3 runs 18 residues. Using reference TRBV11-2 and TRBJ2-1 for the parts outside the CDR3, the full variable domain is EAGVAQSPRYKIIEKRQSVAFWCNPISGHATLYWYQQILGQGPKLLIQFQNNGVVDDSQLPKDRFSAERLKGVDSTLKIQPAKLEDSAVYLCASSLPSRGGGSYNEQFFGPGTRLTVL.